The entry that follows covers one TCR beta chain sequence. Its antigen is still unknown. Germline CDR1 MNHEY, CDR2 SMNVEV (reference sequence). The ends were cut back, 7 bases at V and 2 bases at J, with 13 bases in the middle. CDR3 size: 14 residues. The sample's time point: newly diagnosed GD, antithyroid drugs for less than 3 months. Construction of the TCR library relied on RNA isolated from PBMCs. These data are taken from a study of regulatory T cells in long-lasting Graves disease. Study-wide results and limits: TRBV28, TRBJ1-2 and TRBJ2-5 were segments that persistent disease favored.

Arm-PCR of CDR3 regions and iRepertoire HTBI primers were used to build TCR beta libraries. TCRdb re-analysed the multiplex PCR reads in MiXCR, keeping a single row per CDR3 protein. Of 500,000 or so distinct CDR3 sequences in the sample, 13% to 15% were seen once. These same data were also listed under a study on T cells in Graves' hyperthyroidism and ophthalmopathy.

The source material was peripheral blood mononuclear cells (PBMCs), sampled at new diagnosis, from a patient treated with antithyroid drugs. This clonotype originated in a woman between 45 and 60 years old with Graves disease. The chain couples TRBV27 to TRBJ2-3; no clear D. This CDR3 reads CASKKEEYTDTQYF. DNA of the CDR3: TGTGCCAGCAAAAAGGAAGAGTACACAGATACGCAGTATTTT.